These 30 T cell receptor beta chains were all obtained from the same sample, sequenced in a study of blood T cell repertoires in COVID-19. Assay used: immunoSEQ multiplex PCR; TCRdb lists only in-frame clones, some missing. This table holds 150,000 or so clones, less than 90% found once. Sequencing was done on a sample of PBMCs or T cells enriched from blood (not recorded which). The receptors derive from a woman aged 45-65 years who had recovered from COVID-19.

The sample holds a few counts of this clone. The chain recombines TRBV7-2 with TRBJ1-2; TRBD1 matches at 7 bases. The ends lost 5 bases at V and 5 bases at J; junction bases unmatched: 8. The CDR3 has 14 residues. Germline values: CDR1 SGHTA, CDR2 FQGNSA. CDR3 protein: CASSNQTGRYGYTF. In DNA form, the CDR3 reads TGTGCCAGCAGCAATCAGACAGGGCGGTATGGCTACACCTTC.

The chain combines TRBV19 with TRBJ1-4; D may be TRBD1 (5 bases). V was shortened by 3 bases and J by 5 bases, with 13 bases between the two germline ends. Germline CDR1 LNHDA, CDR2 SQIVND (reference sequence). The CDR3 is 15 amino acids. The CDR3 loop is CASSINSGANEKLFF. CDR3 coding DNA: TGTGCCAGTAGTATTAATAGTGGGGCGAATGAAAAACTGTTTTTT.

CDR3 amino acids: CASSVGGLGTEAFF. CDR3 nucleotides: TGTGCCAGCAGCGTGGGGGGGCTGGGGACTGAAGCTTTCTTT. The genes are TRBV7-6 and TRBJ1-1; perhaps TRBD1 as D (6 bases). The V end was cut by 5 bases, the J end by 5 bases, with 15 bases between. CDR3 size: 14 residues. Germline loops: CDR1 SGHVS, CDR2 FNYEAQ.

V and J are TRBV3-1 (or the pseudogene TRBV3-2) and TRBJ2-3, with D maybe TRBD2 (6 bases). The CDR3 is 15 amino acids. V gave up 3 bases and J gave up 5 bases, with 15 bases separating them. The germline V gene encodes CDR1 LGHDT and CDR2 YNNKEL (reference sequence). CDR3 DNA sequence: TGTGCCAGCAGCCAGGCGGGGAAAAGTGGAGATACGCAGTATTTT. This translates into CASSQAGKSGDTQYF.

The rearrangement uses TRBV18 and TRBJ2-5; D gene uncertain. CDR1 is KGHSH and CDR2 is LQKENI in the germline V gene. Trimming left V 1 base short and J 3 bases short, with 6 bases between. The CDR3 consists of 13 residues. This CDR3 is CASSPQRKETQYF. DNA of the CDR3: TGTGCCAGCTCACCACAGAGAAAAGAGACCCAGTACTTC.

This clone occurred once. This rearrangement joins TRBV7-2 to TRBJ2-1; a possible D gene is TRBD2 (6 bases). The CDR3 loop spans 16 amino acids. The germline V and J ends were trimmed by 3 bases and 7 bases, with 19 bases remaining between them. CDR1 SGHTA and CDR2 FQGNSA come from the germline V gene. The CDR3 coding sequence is TGTGCCAGCAGCTTGTGGAGGGCAGGGCGTCTGAATGAGCAGTTCTTC. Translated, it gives CASSLWRAGRLNEQFF.

CDR3 coding DNA: TGTGCCAGCAGCAGAACAGGGACCTCTCTAGAAAAACTGTTTTTT. It codes for CASSRTGTSLEKLFF. The chain employs TRBV9 and TRBJ1-4; the D gene is possibly TRBD1 (6 bases). V lost 4 bases and J 8 bases, leaving 18 bases between the germline ends. Per germline, CDR1 SGDLS and CDR2 YYNGEE. The CDR3 loop spans 15 amino acids.

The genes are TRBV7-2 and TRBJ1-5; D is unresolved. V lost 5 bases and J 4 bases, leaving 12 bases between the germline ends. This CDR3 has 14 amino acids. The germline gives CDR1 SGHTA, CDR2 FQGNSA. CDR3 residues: CASSPPFGNQPQHF. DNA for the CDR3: TGTGCCAGCAGCCCCCCTTTCGGTAATCAGCCCCAGCATTTT.

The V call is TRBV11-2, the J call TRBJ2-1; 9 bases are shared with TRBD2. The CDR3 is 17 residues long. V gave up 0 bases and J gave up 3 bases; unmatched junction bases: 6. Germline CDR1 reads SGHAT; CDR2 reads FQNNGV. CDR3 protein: CASSLDQSGRLYNEQFF. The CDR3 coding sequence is TGTGCCAGCAGCTTAGATCAAAGCGGGAGGCTCTACAATGAGCAGTTCTTC. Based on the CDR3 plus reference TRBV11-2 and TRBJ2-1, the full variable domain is EAGVAQSPRYKIIEKRQSVAFWCNPISGHATLYWYQQILGQGPKLLIQFQNNGVVDDSQLPKDRFSAERLKGVDSTLKIQPAKLEDSAVYLCASSLDQSGRLYNEQFFGPGTRLTVL.

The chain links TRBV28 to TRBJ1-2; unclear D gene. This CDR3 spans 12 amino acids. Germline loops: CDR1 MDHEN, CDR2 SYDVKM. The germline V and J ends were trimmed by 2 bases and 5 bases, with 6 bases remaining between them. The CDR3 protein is CASSLTDYGYTF. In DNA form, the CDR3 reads TGTGCCAGCAGTTTAACAGATTATGGCTACACCTTC.

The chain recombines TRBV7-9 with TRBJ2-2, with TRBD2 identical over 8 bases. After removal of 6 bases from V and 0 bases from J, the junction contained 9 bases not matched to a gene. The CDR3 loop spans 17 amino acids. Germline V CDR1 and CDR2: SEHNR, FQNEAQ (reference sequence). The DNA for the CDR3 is TGTGCCAGCAGTAAAGGTGCGGGAGGCACGAACACCGGGGAGCTGTTTTTT. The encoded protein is CASSKGAGGTNTGELFF.

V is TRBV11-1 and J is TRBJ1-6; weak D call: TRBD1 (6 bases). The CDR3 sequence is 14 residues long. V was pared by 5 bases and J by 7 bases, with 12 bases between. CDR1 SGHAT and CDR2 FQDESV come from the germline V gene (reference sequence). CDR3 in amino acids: CASSNRDGNSPLHF. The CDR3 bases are TGTGCCAGCAGCAACAGGGATGGCAATTCACCCCTCCACTTT.

The CDR3 here is CASSRQGAGTDTQYF. CDR3 DNA sequence: TGTGCCAGCTCAAGACAGGGGGCAGGCACAGATACGCAGTATTTT. The chain recombines TRBV18 with TRBJ2-3; TRBD1 matches 10 bases. Germline-derived CDR1 and CDR2 are KGHSH and LQKENI. J was trimmed by 1 base and V by 5 bases; bases with no gene match: 3. CDR3 size: 15 residues.

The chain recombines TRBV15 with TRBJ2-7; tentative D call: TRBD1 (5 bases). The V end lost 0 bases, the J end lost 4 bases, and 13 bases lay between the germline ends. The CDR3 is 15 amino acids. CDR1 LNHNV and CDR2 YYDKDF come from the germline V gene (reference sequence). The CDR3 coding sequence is TGTGCCACCAGCAGAGACCTAGGGGTTAGTTACGAGCAGTACTTC. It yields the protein CATSRDLGVSYEQYF. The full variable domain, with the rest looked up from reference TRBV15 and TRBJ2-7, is DAMVIQNPRYQVTQFGKPVTLSCSQTLNHNVMYWYQQKSSQAPKLLFHYYDKDFNNEADTPDNFQSRRPNTSFCFLDIRSPGLGDTAMYLCATSRDLGVSYEQYFGPGTRLTVT.

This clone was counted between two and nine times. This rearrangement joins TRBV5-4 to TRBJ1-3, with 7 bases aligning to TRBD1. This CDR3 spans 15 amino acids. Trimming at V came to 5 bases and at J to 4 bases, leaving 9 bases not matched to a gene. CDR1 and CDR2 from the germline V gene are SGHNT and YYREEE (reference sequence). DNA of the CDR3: TGTGCCAGCAGACAAGGGGGCGCGGAAGGAAACACCATATATTTT. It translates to CASRQGGAEGNTIYF. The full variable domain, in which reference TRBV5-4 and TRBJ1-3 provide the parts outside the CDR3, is ETGVTQSPTHLIKTRGQQVTLRCSSQSGHNTVSWYQQALGQGPQFIFQYYREEENGRGNFPPRFSGLQFPNYSSELNVNALELDDSALYLCASRQGGAEGNTIYFGEGSWLTVV.

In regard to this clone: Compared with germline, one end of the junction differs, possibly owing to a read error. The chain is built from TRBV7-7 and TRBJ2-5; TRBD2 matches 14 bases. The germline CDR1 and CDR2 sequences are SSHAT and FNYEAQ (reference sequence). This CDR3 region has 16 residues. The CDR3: CASSSGLAGGRETQYF. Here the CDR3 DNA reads TGTGCTAGCAGCTCCGGACTAGCGGGAGGTCGAGAGACCCAGTACTTC.

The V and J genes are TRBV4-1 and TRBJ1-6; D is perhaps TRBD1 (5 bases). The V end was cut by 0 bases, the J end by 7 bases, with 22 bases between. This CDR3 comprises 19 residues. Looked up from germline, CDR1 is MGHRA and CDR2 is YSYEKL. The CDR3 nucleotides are TGCGCCAGCAGCCAAGATCCGGGTGGAGAAGGGGTCGGGAATTCACCCCTCCACTTT. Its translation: CASSQDPGGEGVGNSPLHF.

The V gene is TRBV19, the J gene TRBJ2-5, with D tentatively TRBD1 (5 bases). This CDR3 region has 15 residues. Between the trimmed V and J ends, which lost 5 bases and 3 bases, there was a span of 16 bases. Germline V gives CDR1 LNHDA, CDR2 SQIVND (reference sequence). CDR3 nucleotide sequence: TGTGCCAGTAGTCTACACAGGTTGACCAAAGAGACCCAGTACTTC. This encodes CASSLHRLTKETQYF.

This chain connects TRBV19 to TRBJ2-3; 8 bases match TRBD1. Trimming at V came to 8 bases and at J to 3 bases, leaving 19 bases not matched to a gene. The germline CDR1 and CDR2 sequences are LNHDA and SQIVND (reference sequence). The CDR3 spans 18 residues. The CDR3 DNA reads TGTGCCAGTGCTAGGCGAGGACAGGGCTATGGCCGGACAGATACGCAGTATTTT. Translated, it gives CASARRGQGYGRTDTQYF.

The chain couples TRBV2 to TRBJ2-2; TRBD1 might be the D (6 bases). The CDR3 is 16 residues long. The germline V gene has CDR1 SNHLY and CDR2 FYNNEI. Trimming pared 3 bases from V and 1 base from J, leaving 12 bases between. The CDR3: CASSEVQGRNTGELFF. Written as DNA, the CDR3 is TGTGCCAGCAGTGAGGTCCAGGGGAGGAACACCGGGGAGCTGTTTTTT.

The CDR3 reads CASSFQHRYSNQPQHF. In DNA, the CDR3 is TGTGCCAGCAGTTTTCAACACAGATATAGCAATCAGCCCCAGCATTTT. The V call is TRBV28, the J call TRBJ1-5; no firm D call. The CDR3 extends over 16 amino acids. Per the germline V gene, CDR1 is MDHEN and CDR2 is SYDVKM. Deletions cut 3 bases from V and 0 bases from J, with 12 bases between.

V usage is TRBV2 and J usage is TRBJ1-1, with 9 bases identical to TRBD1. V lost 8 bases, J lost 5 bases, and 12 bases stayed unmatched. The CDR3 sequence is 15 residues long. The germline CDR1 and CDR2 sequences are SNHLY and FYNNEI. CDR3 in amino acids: CASRIEQGAGTEAFF. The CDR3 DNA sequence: TGTGCCAGCCGGATAGAACAGGGGGCGGGGACTGAAGCTTTCTTT.

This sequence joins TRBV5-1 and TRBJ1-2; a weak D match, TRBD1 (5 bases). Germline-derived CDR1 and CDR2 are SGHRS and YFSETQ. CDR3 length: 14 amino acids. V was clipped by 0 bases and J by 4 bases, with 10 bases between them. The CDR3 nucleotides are TGCGCCAGCAGCTTGGAATCTCAGGGCTATGGCTACACCTTC. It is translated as CASSLESQGYGYTF.

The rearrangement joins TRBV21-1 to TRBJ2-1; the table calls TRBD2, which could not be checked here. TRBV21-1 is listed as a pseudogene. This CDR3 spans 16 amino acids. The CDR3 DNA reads TGTGCCAGCAGACAACTTTGGCGGGAGGAGGGCAATGAGCAGTTCTTC. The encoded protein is CASRQLWREEGNEQFF.

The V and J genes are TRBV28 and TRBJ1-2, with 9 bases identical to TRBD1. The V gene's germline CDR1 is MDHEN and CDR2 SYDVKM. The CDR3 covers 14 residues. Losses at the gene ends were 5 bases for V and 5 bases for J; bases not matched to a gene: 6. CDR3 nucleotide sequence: TGTGCCAGCAGTACTGGTGGACAGGGGTATGGCTACACCTTC. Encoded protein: CASSTGGQGYGYTF.

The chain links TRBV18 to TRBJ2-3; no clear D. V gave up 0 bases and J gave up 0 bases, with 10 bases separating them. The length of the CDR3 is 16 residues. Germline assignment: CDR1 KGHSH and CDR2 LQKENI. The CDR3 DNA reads TGTGCCAGCTCACCACCGTCAGGCCTTAGCACAGATACGCAGTATTTT. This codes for CASSPPSGLSTDTQYF. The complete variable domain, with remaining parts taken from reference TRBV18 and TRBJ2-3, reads NAGVMQNPRHLVRRRGQEARLRCSPMKGHSHVYWYRQLPEEGLKFMVYLQKENIIDESGMPKERFSAEFPKEGPSILRIQQVVRGDSAAYFCASSPPSGLSTDTQYFGPGTRLTVL.

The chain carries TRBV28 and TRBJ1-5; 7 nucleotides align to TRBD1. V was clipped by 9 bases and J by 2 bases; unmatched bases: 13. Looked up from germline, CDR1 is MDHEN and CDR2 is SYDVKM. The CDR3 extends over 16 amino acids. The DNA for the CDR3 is TGTGCCAGTATGAGACAGGGTCCTGGGGGCAATCAGCCCCAGCATTTT. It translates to CASMRQGPGGNQPQHF.

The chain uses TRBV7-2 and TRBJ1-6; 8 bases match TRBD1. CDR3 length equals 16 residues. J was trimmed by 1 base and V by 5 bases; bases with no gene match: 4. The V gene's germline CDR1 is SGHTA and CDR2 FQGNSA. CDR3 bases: TGTGCCAGCAGCAGCCGGGACAGGTCCTATAATTCACCCCTCCACTTT. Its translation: CASSSRDRSYNSPLHF. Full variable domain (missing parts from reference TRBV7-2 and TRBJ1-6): GAGVSQSPSNKVTEKGKDVELRCDPISGHTALYWYRQSLGQGLEFLIYFQGNSAPDKSGLPSDRFSAERTGGSVSTLTIQRTQQEDSAVYLCASSSRDRSYNSPLHFGNGTRLTVT.

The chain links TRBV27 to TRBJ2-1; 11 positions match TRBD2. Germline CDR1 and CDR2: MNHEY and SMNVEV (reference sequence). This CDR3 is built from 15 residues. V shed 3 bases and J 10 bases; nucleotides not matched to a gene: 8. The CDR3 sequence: CASSFGASGRREQFF. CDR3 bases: TGTGCCAGCAGTTTCGGGGCTAGCGGGAGGAGGGAGCAGTTCTTC.

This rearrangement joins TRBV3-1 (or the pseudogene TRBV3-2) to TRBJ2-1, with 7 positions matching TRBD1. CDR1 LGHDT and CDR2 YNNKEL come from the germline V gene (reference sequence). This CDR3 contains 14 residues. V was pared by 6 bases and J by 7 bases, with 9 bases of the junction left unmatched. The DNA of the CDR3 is TGTGCCAGCAGTCTGAGTGACAGGGTAAATGAGCAGTTCTTC. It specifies CASSLSDRVNEQFF.